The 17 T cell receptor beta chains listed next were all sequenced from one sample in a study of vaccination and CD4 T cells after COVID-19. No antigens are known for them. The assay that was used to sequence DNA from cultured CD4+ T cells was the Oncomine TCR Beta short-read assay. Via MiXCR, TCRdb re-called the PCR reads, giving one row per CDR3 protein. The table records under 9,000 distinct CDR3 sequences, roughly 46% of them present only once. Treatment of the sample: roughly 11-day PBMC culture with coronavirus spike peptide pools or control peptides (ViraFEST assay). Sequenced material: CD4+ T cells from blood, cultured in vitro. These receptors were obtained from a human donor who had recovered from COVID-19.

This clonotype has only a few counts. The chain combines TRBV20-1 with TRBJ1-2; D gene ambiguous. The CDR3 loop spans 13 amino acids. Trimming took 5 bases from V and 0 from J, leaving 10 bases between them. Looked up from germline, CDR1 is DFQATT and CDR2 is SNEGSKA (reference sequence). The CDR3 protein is CSAGVRSNYGYTF. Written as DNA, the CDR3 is TGCAGTGCTGGTGTGAGATCTAACTATGGCTACACCTTC.

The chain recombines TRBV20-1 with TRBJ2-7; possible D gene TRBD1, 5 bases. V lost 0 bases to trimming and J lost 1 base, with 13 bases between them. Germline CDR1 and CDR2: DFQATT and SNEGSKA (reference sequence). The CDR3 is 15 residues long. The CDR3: CSAREAREYSYEQYF. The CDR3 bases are TGCAGTGCTAGAGAAGCCAGGGAATATTCCTACGAGCAGTACTTC.

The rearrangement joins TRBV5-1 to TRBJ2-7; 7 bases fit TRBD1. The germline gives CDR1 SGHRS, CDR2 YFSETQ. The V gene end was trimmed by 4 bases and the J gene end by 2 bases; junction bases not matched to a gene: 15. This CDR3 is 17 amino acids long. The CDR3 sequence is CASSPKEQGYYPYEQYF. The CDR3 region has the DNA TGCGCCAGCAGCCCGAAAGAACAGGGGTACTATCCCTACGAGCAGTACTTC.

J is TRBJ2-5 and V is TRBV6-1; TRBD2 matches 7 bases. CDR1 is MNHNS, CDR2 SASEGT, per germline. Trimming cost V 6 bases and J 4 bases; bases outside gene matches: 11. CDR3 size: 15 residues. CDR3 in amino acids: CASSDTSENGETQYF. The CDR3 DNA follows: TGTGCCAGCAGCGACACTAGCGAGAATGGAGAGACCCAGTACTTC.

This chain's CDR3 is CASTPRRQNNQPQHF. The CDR3 DNA reads TGTGCCAGCACGCCTCGTCGACAGAACAATCAGCCCCAGCATTTT. This rearrangement joins TRBV6-2 or TRBV6-3 to TRBJ1-5; tentatively, D is TRBD1 (5 bases). Trimming left V 7 bases short and J 3 bases short, with 16 bases between. The CDR3 covers 15 residues. Germline lookup yields CDR1 MNHEY and CDR2 SVGEGT.

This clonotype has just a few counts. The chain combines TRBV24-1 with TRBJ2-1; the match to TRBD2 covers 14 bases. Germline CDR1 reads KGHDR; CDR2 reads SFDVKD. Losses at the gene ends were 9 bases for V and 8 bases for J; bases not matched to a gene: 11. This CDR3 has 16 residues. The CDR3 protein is CATSDAGTSGGYEQFF. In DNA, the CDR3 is TGTGCCACCTCCGACGCCGGGACTAGCGGGGGATATGAGCAGTTCTTC.

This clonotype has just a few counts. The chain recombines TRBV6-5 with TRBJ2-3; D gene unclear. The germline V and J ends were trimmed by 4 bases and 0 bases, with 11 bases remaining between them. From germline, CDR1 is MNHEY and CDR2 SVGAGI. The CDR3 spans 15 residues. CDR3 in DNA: TGTGCCAGCAGTTTCTCCGACGTTAGCACAGATACGCAGTATTTT. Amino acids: CASSFSDVSTDTQYF.

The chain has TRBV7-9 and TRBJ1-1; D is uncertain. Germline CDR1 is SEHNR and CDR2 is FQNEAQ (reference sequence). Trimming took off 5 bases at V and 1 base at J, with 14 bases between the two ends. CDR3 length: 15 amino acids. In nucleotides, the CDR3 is TGTGCCAGCAGCACACAACAGAGAGCGAACACTGAAGCTTTCTTT. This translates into CASSTQQRANTEAFF.

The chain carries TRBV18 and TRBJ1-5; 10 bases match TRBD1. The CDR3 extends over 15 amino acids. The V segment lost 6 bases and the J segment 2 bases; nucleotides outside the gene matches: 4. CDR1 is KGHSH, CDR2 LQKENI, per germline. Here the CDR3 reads CASSSGTGGNQPQHF. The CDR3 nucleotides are TGTGCCAGCTCTTCCGGGACAGGGGGCAATCAGCCCCAGCATTTT.

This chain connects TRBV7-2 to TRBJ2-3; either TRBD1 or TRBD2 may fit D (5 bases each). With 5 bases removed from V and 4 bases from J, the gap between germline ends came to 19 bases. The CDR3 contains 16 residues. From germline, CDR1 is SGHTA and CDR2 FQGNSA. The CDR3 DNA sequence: TGTGCCAGCAGCCATAGTCGGCCTGGGGGAGCAGATACGCAGTATTTT. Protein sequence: CASSHSRPGGADTQYF.

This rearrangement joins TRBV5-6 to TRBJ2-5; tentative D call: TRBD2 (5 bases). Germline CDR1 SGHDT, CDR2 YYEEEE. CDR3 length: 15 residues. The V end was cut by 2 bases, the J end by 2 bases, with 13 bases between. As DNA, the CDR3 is TGTGCCAGCAGCTTACCTCACCGGAGGCAAGAGACCCAGTACTTC. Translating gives CASSLPHRRQETQYF.

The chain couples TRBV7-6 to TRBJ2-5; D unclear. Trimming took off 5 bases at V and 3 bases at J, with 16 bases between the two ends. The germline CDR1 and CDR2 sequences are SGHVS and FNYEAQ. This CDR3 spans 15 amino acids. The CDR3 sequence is CASSPRWSPEETQYF. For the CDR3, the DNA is TGTGCCAGCAGCCCCAGGTGGTCTCCGGAAGAGACCCAGTACTTC.

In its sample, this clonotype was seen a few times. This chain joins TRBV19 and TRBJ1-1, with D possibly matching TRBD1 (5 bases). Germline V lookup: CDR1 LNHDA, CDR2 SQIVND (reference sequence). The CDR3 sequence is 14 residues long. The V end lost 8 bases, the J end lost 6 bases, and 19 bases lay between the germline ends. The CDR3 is CASGPQGIWAEAFF. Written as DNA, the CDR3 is TGTGCCAGTGGTCCTCAGGGAATTTGGGCTGAAGCTTTCTTT.

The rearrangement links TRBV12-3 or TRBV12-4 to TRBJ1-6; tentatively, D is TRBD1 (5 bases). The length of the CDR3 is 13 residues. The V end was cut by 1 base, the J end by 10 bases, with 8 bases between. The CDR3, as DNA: TGTGCCAGCAGTTTAGAACAGGCATCACCCCTCCACTTT. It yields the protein CASSLEQASPLHF.

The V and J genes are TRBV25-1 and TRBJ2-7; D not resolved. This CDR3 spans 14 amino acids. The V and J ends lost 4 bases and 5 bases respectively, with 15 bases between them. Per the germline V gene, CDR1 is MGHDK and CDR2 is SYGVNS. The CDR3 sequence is CASSALSKFHEQYF. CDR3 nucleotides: TGTGCCAGCAGTGCCCTCTCAAAATTCCACGAGCAGTACTTC.

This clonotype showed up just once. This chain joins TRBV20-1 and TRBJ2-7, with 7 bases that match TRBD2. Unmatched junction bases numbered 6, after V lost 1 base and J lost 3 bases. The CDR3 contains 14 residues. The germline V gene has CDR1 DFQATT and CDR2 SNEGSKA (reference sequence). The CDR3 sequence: CSARAGTMNYEQYF. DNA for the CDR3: TGCAGTGCTAGAGCCGGGACTATGAACTACGAGCAGTACTTC.

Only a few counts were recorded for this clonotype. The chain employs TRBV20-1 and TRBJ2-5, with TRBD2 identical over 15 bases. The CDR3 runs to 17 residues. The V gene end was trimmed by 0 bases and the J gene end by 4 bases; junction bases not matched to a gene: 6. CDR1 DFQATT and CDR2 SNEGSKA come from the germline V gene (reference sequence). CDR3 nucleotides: TGCAGTGCTAGAGATGTGGGACTAGCGGGAGGTAGAGAGACCCAGTACTTC. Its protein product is CSARDVGLAGGRETQYF.